This entry lists 21 T cell receptor beta chains sequenced from one sample in a study of blood T cell repertoires in COVID-19 (TCRdb year 2020). Libraries were made using the immunoSEQ multiplex PCR assay. What TCRdb holds here is the immuneACCESS table cut down to in-frame rearrangements. Part of the clones is not present; checked against another copy, under half of the missing clones reflect an unresolved V gene, and the others are unexplained. Recorded for this sample are just over 350,000 clones; 87% of them occurred a single time. The ten biggest clones cover 2.5% to 3% of the sample. The sequencing sample was made of PBMCs or T cells enriched from blood (not recorded which). The receptor set was obtained from a woman aged 25-40 years who had recovered from COVID-19.

The rearrangement links TRBV29-1 to TRBJ1-3, with D unresolved. From germline, CDR1 is SQVTM and CDR2 ANQGSEA. This CDR3 spans 13 amino acids. Deletions cut 1 base from V and 0 bases from J, with 4 bases between. CDR3 sequence reads: CSVEVISGNTIYF. CDR3 coding DNA: TGCAGCGTTGAAGTCATCTCTGGAAACACCATATATTTT.

This sequence joins TRBV28 and TRBJ1-1, with D unresolved. The ends were cut back, 6 bases at V and 0 bases at J, with 8 bases in the middle. This CDR3 region has 13 residues. From germline, CDR1 is MDHEN and CDR2 SYDVKM. CDR3 coding DNA: TGTGCCAGCAGCAGGAATATGAACACTGAAGCTTTCTTT. Translated, it gives CASSRNMNTEAFF.

The chain links TRBV9 to TRBJ1-1; TRBD1 might be the D (6 bases). The germline CDR1 and CDR2 sequences are SGDLS and YYNGEE. V was shortened by 0 bases and J by 6 bases, with 15 bases between the two germline ends. CDR3 length: 15 amino acids. In DNA form, the CDR3 reads TGTGCCAGCAGCGTAGCGAACAGGGATTACGCTGAAGCTTTCTTT. Translating it yields CASSVANRDYAEAFF. The complete variable domain, with remaining parts taken from reference TRBV9 and TRBJ1-1, reads DSGVTQTPKHLITATGQRVTLRCSPRSGDLSVYWYQQSLDQGLQFLIQYYNGEERAKGNILERFSAQQFPDLHSELNLSSLELGDSALYFCASSVANRDYAEAFFGQGTRLTVV.

The chain uses TRBV5-5 and TRBJ2-7; a weak D match, TRBD2 (7 bases). Germline V gives CDR1 SGHKS, CDR2 YYEKEE (reference sequence). The CDR3 is made up of 14 amino acids. Trimming shortened V by 5 bases and J by 3 bases, and 15 bases separated the two germline ends. The CDR3 nucleotides are TGTGCCAGCAGTTGGGGGGGCGGGAGCTACGAGCAGTACTTC. Amino acids: CASSWGGGSYEQYF.

The chain joins TRBV29-1 to TRBJ1-1, with D possibly matching TRBD1 (5 bases). Germline V gene lookup returns CDR1 SQVTM and CDR2 ANQGSEA. V was pared by 7 bases and J by 2 bases, with 17 bases between. This CDR3 has 14 amino acids. This CDR3 reads CSAGPRGGNTEAFF. CDR3 coding DNA: TGCAGCGCTGGACCGCGGGGGGGAAACACTGAAGCTTTCTTT.

This clone was seen a handful of times. The chain uses TRBV18 and TRBJ1-1; the D gene is possibly TRBD1 (6 bases). The germline V gene encodes CDR1 KGHSH and CDR2 LQKENI. Trimming took off 8 bases at V and 1 base at J, with 14 bases between the two ends. The CDR3 spans 14 residues. CDR3 nucleotides: TGTGCCAGCGCCGCAGGGGTGGAGAACACTGAAGCTTTCTTT. Translating it yields CASAAGVENTEAFF.

This clone was seen once. Other DNA sequences in this specimen translate into the identical CDR3. The chain combines TRBV27 with TRBJ2-7; D gene uncertain. CDR1 MNHEY and CDR2 SMNVEV come from the germline V gene (reference sequence). The CDR3 is 11 residues long. Trimming cost V 4 bases and J 3 bases, with 4 bases left between them. The chain's CDR3 is CASSSYYEQYF. Written as DNA, the CDR3 is TGTGCCAGCAGTTCGTACTACGAGCAGTACTTC.

A single count supports this clone. This rearrangement joins TRBV30 to TRBJ1-3; possible D gene TRBD1, 5 bases. Germline CDR1 is GTSNPN and CDR2 is SVGIG (reference sequence). The CDR3 extends over 13 amino acids. V was trimmed by 3 bases and J by 4 bases, leaving 10 bases between them. The CDR3 sequence is CAWSLTGGNTIYF. As DNA, the CDR3 is TGTGCCTGGAGCCTCACAGGCGGAAACACCATATATTTT. The entire variable domain, with the rest obtained from reference TRBV30 and TRBJ1-3, is as follows: SQTIHQWPATLVQPVGSPLSLECTVEGTSNPNLYWYRQAAGRGLQLLFYSVGIGQISSEVPQNLSASRPQDRQFILSSKKLLLSDSGFYLCAWSLTGGNTIYFGEGSWLTVV.

The rearrangement uses TRBV28 and TRBJ2-7; 7 bases fit TRBD1. Germline CDR1 reads MDHEN; CDR2 reads SYDVKM. The V and J ends lost 8 bases and 2 bases, in that order; junction bases with no gene match: 9. The CDR3 is made up of 14 amino acids. Here the CDR3 reads CASGDSGNTYEQYF. The CDR3 DNA reads as TGTGCCAGCGGGGACAGCGGAAATACCTACGAGCAGTACTTC.

The chain carries TRBV10-2 and TRBJ1-1; D is perhaps TRBD1 (6 bases). CDR1 and CDR2 from the germline V gene are WSHSY and SAAADI. The CDR3 is made up of 14 amino acids. Trimming shortened V by 6 bases and J by 3 bases, and 14 bases separated the two germline ends. The CDR3 protein is CASRDRRGDTEAFF. The CDR3 DNA reads TGCGCCAGCAGGGACAGAAGGGGCGACACTGAAGCTTTCTTT.

J is TRBJ1-1 and V is TRBV18; the match to TRBD1 covers 9 bases. Trimming cost V 3 bases and J 3 bases; bases outside gene matches: 8. This CDR3 region has 16 residues. Germline CDR1 KGHSH, CDR2 LQKENI. The CDR3 spells CASSPSTGGMDTEAFF. In nucleotides, the CDR3 is TGTGCCAGCTCACCCTCAACAGGGGGCATGGACACTGAAGCTTTCTTT.

The V call is TRBV4-1, the J call TRBJ2-3; 10 bases are shared with TRBD2. V was pared by 3 bases and J by 3 bases, with 9 bases of the junction left unmatched. This CDR3 region has 17 residues. The germline V gene has CDR1 MGHRA and CDR2 YSYEKL. CDR3: CASSQAVLAGSTDTQYF. CDR3 DNA: TGCGCCAGCAGCCAGGCGGTACTAGCGGGGTCGACAGATACGCAGTATTTT.

This sequence joins TRBV27 and TRBJ2-7, with 10 nucleotides matching TRBD1. V lost 5 bases, J lost 5 bases, and 12 bases stayed unmatched. Per the germline V gene, CDR1 is MNHEY and CDR2 is SMNVEV (reference sequence). CDR3 length: 16 amino acids. This CDR3 reads CASSPTGTGEFNEQYF. CDR3 in DNA: TGTGCCAGCAGTCCAACCGGGACAGGGGAATTCAACGAGCAGTACTTC.

J is TRBJ1-2 and V is TRBV5-3; 7 bases are a match to TRBD1. TRBV5-3 is recorded as an ORF, its role being uncertain. With V trimmed by 0 bases and J by 0 bases, 11 bases remained unmatched. The CDR3 length is 18 residues. The CDR3 here is CARSLGALAQGTNYGYTF. The CDR3 DNA sequence: TGTGCCAGAAGCTTGGGGGCCCTCGCACAGGGGACTAACTATGGCTACACCTTC.

This sequence joins TRBV29-1 and TRBJ2-3; 8 bases map to TRBD2. The V gene's germline CDR1 is SQVTM and CDR2 ANQGSEA. The CDR3 totals 13 residues. V was clipped by 1 base and J by 3 bases; unmatched bases: 0. The CDR3 reads CSVEAGGTDTQYF. The CDR3 nucleotides read TGCAGCGTTGAAGCGGGGGGGACAGATACGCAGTATTTT.

The chain links TRBV2 to TRBJ2-2; TRBD2 is a possible D gene (5 bases). The V and J ends lost 4 bases and 1 base respectively, with 7 bases between them. The germline V gene has CDR1 SNHLY and CDR2 FYNNEI. CDR3 length equals 14 residues. The chain's CDR3 is CASSAGENTGELFF. CDR3 coding DNA: TGTGCCAGCAGTGCCGGGGAGAACACCGGGGAGCTGTTTTTT.

The genes are TRBV3-1 (or the pseudogene TRBV3-2) and TRBJ1-5, with a tentative D call TRBD1 (6 bases). Trimming stripped 3 bases from V and 3 bases from J, with 9 bases between. The CDR3 contains 14 residues. Per germline, CDR1 LGHDT and CDR2 YNNKEL (reference sequence). Here the CDR3 reads CASSHGQYNQPQHF. In DNA, the CDR3 is TGTGCCAGCAGCCATGGACAGTACAATCAGCCCCAGCATTTT.

In this sample, this clone turned up once. The chain has TRBV9 and TRBJ2-1; 9 nucleotides line up with TRBD2. CDR1 is SGDLS, CDR2 YYNGEE, per germline. The V segment lost 0 bases and the J segment 10 bases; nucleotides outside the gene matches: 14. The CDR3 covers 17 residues. This CDR3 is CASSVVPPSGAAGEQFF. The CDR3 coding sequence is TGTGCCAGCAGCGTAGTCCCCCCTAGCGGGGCCGCGGGGGAGCAGTTCTTC.

The rearrangement uses TRBV19 and TRBJ1-2, with 8 bases aligning to TRBD1. The germline gives CDR1 LNHDA, CDR2 SQIVND (reference sequence). The V segment lost 3 bases and the J segment 7 bases; nucleotides outside the gene matches: 10. CDR3 length: 15 amino acids. The CDR3 spells CASSMMTGVGAGYTF. CDR3 in DNA: TGTGCCAGTAGTATGATGACAGGGGTCGGCGCTGGCTACACCTTC. The full variable domain, with the rest looked up from reference TRBV19 and TRBJ1-2, is DGGITQSPKYLFRKEGQNVTLSCEQNLNHDAMYWYRQDPGQGLRLIYYSQIVNDFQKGDIAEGYSVSREKKESFPLTVTSAQKNPTAFYLCASSMMTGVGAGYTFGSGTRLTVV.

The chain links TRBV28 to TRBJ1-2, with 7 bases aligning to TRBD1. The CDR3 is 14 residues long. Trimming cost V 5 bases and J 2 bases; bases outside gene matches: 5. CDR1 is MDHEN and CDR2 is SYDVKM in the germline V gene. DNA of the CDR3: TGTGCCAGCAGTGTTCCGGGACAGAACTATGGCTACACCTTC. This gives the protein CASSVPGQNYGYTF.

This clone has more than one count but fewer than ten. The rearrangement uses TRBV6-5 and TRBJ2-7, with D perhaps TRBD1 (5 bases). The germline CDR1 and CDR2 sequences are MNHEY and SVGAGI. The CDR3 runs to 14 residues. V gave up 1 base and J gave up 6 bases, with 13 bases separating them. The DNA of the CDR3 is TGTGCCAGCAGTTACTTAAGGGGTAAGGCCGAGCAGTACTTC. It is translated as CASSYLRGKAEQYF.